This record covers a single TCR beta chain. These data belong to a study of blood T cell repertoires in COVID-19. Study information: The United States, Italy and Spain supplied acute and convalescent COVID-19 samples. Sources were T cells, B-cell-depleted T cells, or PBMCs; the material itself was cDNA or gDNA.

Authors' methods: For nucleated cells, counts were estimated from reference gene primer amplification. This table comes from immunoSEQ multiplex PCR, and its TCRdb copy is limited to in-frame clones, with some not included. V and J calls and clone size are those listed in that table; D and trimming were worked out from the DNA. This table holds some 400,000 clones, around 90% found once. Trimming removed 6 bases from V and 8 bases from J, with 8 bases in between. The CDR3 sequence is 11 residues long. Germline V lookup: CDR1 MDHEN, CDR2 SYDVKM. The clonotype comes from a man younger than 35 with active or convalescent COVID-19. Sequences were obtained from peripheral blood. This rearrangement joins TRBV28 to TRBJ2-1; TRBD1 might be the D (5 bases). CDR3 region: CASRKGYEQFF. The CDR3 coding sequence is TGTGCCAGCAGAAAGGGGTATGAGCAGTTCTTC.